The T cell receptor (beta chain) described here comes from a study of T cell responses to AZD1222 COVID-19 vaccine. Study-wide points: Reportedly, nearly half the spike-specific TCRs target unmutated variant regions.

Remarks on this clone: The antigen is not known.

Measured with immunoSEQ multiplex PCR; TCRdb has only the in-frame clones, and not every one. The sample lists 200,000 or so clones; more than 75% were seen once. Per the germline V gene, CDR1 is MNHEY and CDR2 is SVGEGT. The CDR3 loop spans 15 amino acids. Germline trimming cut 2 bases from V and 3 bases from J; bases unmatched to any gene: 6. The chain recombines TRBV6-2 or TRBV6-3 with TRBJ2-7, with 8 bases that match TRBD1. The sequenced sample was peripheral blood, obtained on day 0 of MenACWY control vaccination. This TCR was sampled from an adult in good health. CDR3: CASSYETGDLYEQYF. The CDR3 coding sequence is TGTGCCAGCAGTTACGAGACAGGGGACCTCTACGAGCAGTACTTC.